This T cell receptor beta chain is from a study of identical twins. Findings and limits, study-wide: The models gave estimates that fell short of the out-of-frame TCR alpha sharing seen in monozygotic twins. A lower insertion count was a feature of abundant cord blood beta clonotypes, with no such feature in memory repertoires.

The CDR3 spans 14 residues. V shed 6 bases and J 9 bases; nucleotides not matched to a gene: 11. Germline V lookup: CDR1 MDHEN, CDR2 SYDVKM. TCRdb passed the 5' RACE reads through MiXCR, listing each CDR3 protein once. Of more than 1.5 million distinct CDR3 sequences in the sample, around 33% are singletons; the top ten hold approximately 0.25%. Regarding this clonotype: Its specificity is not known.

The source material was cord blood. The chain is built from TRBV28 and TRBJ2-1; 7 bases map to TRBD2. This clonotype originated in a newborn girl in good health. The CDR3 is CASSFRGSVVEQFF. CDR3 nucleotide sequence: TGTGCCAGCAGCTTTCGCGGGAGTGTGGTTGAGCAGTTCTTC.